This T cell receptor (beta chain) was identified during a study of T cell responses to AZD1222 COVID-19 vaccine. As regards this clone: Its antigen is not identified.

The CDR3 runs to 13 residues. The V end lost 3 bases, the J end lost 4 bases, and 9 bases lay between the germline ends. Whole-study findings and limits: There were mostly white British donors and more females than males, and clonal diversity was possibly underestimated. Among vaccine-associated CD4 TCRs, coverage spanned spike, with dominance at 160-218 and 743-854.

TCRdb's copy holds only in-frame clones and misses some; the assay was immunoSEQ multiplex PCR. The data contain about 110,000 clones, around 94% of them seen just once; the ten biggest clones take up less than 2.5%. The source material was peripheral blood, sampled on day 0 of AZD1222 vaccination. The receptor was isolated from an adult in good health. The chain uses TRBV12-3 or TRBV12-4 and TRBJ1-2; D remains ambiguous. In DNA, the CDR3 is TGTGCCAGCAGTTTTGGGCAGATCTATGGCTACACCTTC. This sequence encodes CASSFGQIYGYTF.